This TCR beta chain was retrieved from a study of OX40 agonist ivuxolimab in advanced cancers. With regard to the full study: Ivuxolimab, which targeted the costimulatory receptor OX40 (CD134), was an agonistic, fully human IgG2 monoclonal antibody. Intravenous ivuxolimab was administered to patients every 2 weeks at six dose levels: 0.01, 0.1, 0.3, 1.5, 3 and 10 mg/kg. Of the approximately 50 dose-escalation patients, hepatocellular carcinoma was present in approximately 20, melanoma in approximately 15, renal cell carcinoma in 9 and head and neck cancer in 9. A male proportion of roughly 80% and a mean age of approximately 60 years, ranging from about 23 to 79, were recorded for the dose-escalation cohort. Patients were allowed to have had prior anti-PD-1, anti-PD-L1 or anti-CTLA-4 therapy, and around two fifths of the dose-escalation patients had been treated with checkpoint inhibitors. Three dose-escalation patients achieved partial responses, one with hepatocellular carcinoma and two with cutaneous melanoma. The point of sequencing TCRbeta in the periphery was to test whether ivuxolimab changed TCR sequence diversity and drove clonal T-cell expansion. The paper reports the monotherapy dose-escalation portion (N = 52 patients) of the phase I ivuxolimab trial. What the research found in general, with its limitations: The antigen specificity of the clonally expanded peripheral T cells was not determined. Low levels of normalized T-cell clonal expansion were also seen in some patients who did not respond. Clonal expansion of both CD4+ and CD8+ blood T cells was observed from baseline to week 6 at doses 0.1 to 3.0 mg/kg. After ivuxolimab, more expanded clones were found on average in CD8+ T cells than in CD4+ T cells. In the 0.1-3.0 mg/kg groups, partial responders were among the patients with the lowest normalized peripheral clonal expansion, particularly in CD8+ T cells.

Patients with a history of autoimmune disease or receiving systemic immunosuppression were excluded from the trial. Peripheral blood for TCR sequencing was collected from all dose cohorts at baseline, on cycle 4 day 1, and on cycle 7 day 1. The samples were drawn from a first-in-human, open-label, multicenter phase I dose-escalation trial of ivuxolimab. The trial enrolled adults with locally advanced or metastatic head and neck squamous cell, hepatocellular, melanoma or renal cell carcinoma. Before TCR sequencing, CD4+ T cells and CD8+ T cells from peripheral blood were sorted into separate populations. In regard to this clone: The clone's antigen remains unknown. No qualities accompany the bases; no much larger clone lies one base away.

For sequencing of the TCRbeta CDR3 region, genomic DNA was extracted from the sorted cells. The immunoSEQ Assay was used for sequencing of TCRbeta CDR3 regions. TCRdb provides this immuneACCESS table in a form limited to in-frame rearrangements. Some clones are lacking; in checked studies, under half of them reflect an unresolved V gene, and why the rest are absent is not known. The table for this sample lists over 40,000 clones; approximately 84% of them were counted only once. The biggest ten clones account for around 4.6% of the sample. Clipping removes 0 bases from V and 0 bases from J, with 2 as the unmatched junction base count. The germline V gene sets CDR1 to SGHVS and CDR2 to FQNEAQ. From its cysteine to its phenylalanine, the CDR3 spans 15 amino acids. CDR3 DNA is the only sequence kept; it has 45 bases, read in frame from the first base.

Sequenced material: CD4+ or CD8+ T cells sorted from blood, taken in a trial of the OX40 agonist ivuxolimab. This sequence originates from an adult with an advanced solid tumor such as melanoma, head and neck, liver or kidney cancer. This sequence uses TRBV7-8 and TRBJ2-7; the junction holds 7 bases that match TRBD1. The CDR3 in this case is CASSLAGTVSYEQYF. The nucleotide sequence is given as TGTGCCAGCAGCTTAGCTGGGACAGTCTCCTACGAGCAGTACTTC.